This T cell receptor beta chain was recovered during a study of human T cells and chemical hapten exposure (TCRdb year 2021). For the study in its entirety: For sensitization, 2% DPC in acetone was applied to a 2 cm by 2 cm area of upper inner arm skin. Patients additionally received weekly therapeutic DPC doses to the scalp throughout the roughly 26-week study period. Patch testing was performed on the upper back with Finn chambers containing 0.01% DPC, and the patch tests were scored after 6 days according to International Contact Dermatitis Research Group standards. The patient cohort, mostly female, included alopecia areata with under or over 50% scalp involvement, alopecia totalis and alopecia universalis. The libraries were sequenced as a pool, and the TCR yield per sample differed mostly because of small variations in library volumes within the pool. The study tracked peripheral blood TCR repertoire changes in vivo during primary and secondary sensitization to the hapten diphenylcyclopropenone (DPC) in alopecia patients. Blood samples were taken from patients before sensitization (week 0) and at 2, 6 and about 24 weeks after DPC sensitization. About 28 alopecia patients gave blood for TCR sequencing at one to four time points (pre-sensitization, 2, 6 and 24 weeks). Here is what the overall study found, with its caveats: The number of TCRs above 1 in 1000 frequency did not change with DPC sensitization; there was no evidence of global repertoire structure alterations. Significantly more large CDR3 similarity clusters were formed by expanded TCRs than by pre-sensitization or healthy control sets, consistent with antigen-driven responses. Patch test score was positively correlated with the number of PT1 expanded TCRs, with significance at thresholds 8, 16 and 32 but not at 4. After repeated subsampling, the strength of the expansion versus patch-test correlation and the threshold at which it became significant changed. All patients had alopecia, a presumed autoimmune disease, so their immune response might differ from that of healthy individuals.

The library was obtained by RACE. The run used a NextSeq 500. During library preparation, unique molecular identifiers were attached to individual cDNA molecules so that TCRs could be counted in a quantitative, reproducible way. From each blood RNA sample, both TCR alpha and TCR beta chains were sequenced. The study's processing was this. A median of roughly 99,000 TCRs per sample was observed, with a range of 23,224 to 690,600. V, J and CDR3 annotation of the TCR reads was carried out using the Decombinator software suite. For PS versus PT1 abundance plots, all samples were subsampled to the same number of TCRs (28,000). Expanded TCRs were defined as absent before sensitization and observed at least eight times at the 2-week time point. TCRdb redid the processing of the public reads, applying fastp at Q25 and MiXCR, and retained in-frame beta chains. One record per CDR3 amino acid sequence lists the most common genes and DNA. In this record, the V and J calls reflect TCRdb's handling and not the investigators' own analysis. The sample table lists under 75,000 distinct CDR3 sequences, 7.5% to 9.5% of them with a count of one. Together, the top ten hold approximately 3.5% of the sample.

Inclusive of the bounding cysteine and phenylalanine, the CDR3 is 15 residues long. The retained sequence is limited to the CDR3, 45 bases, with the frame set at the first base. The germline V gene sets CDR1 to MNHNS and CDR2 to SASEGT. Relative to germline, V is 2 bases shorter and J is 5 bases shorter, with 13 bases between their ends. Reading the label with the study, this specimen's time point is: patch test 2, 6 weeks after DPC sensitization. What the treatment or condition label conveys for this sample: therapeutic diphenylcyclopropenone sensitization with weekly scalp DPC. At every patch-test visit, the blood draw took place before the patch test was put on. Eligible patients were aged 18 to 70, diagnosed with alopecia, deemed suitable for DPC therapy, and excluded if pregnant. Total RNA was extracted from unfractionated whole blood collected in Tempus Blood RNA tubes. A word on this clonotype: Its antigen is still unknown. No much larger clone is present one base from it, and per-base qualities are unavailable.

Recombination linked TRBV6-1 to TRBJ2-1; TRBD2 is a possible D gene, resting on 6 matching bases. The receptor's source is a woman aged 50 to 65 with alopecia areata. Some clones in this sample may be carry-over from other donors' samples. The sample in question was whole blood, obtained in connection with sensitization to the hapten diphenylcyclopropenone (DPC). The CDR3 region: CASSEPFRENNEQFF. At the DNA level, the sequence is TGTGCCAGCAGTGAACCCTTTCGGGAGAACAATGAGCAGTTCTTC.